This TCR beta chain emerged from a study of T-cell reconstitution after alpha-beta-depleted transplantation in children. Researchers prepared the TCRbeta library using unique molecular identifiers, the study reports. TCRdb reanalysed the PCR reads using MiXCR and keeps one entry per CDR3 protein. The table has 65,000 to 75,000 distinct CDR3 sequences, roughly 4.4% seen once. The CDR3 spans 14 residues. Trimming shortened V by 0 bases and J by 7 bases, and 13 bases separated the two germline ends. Germline V gene data show CDR1 as SGHAT and CDR2 as FQNNGV. This clonotype was recorded at least ten times.

Here the sequenced sample was PBMCs, mostly from graft donor cells, taken 180 days after TCRalphabeta/CD19-depleted stem cell transplant. The chain joins TRBV11-2 to TRBJ2-7; D may be TRBD2 (5 bases). The sequence derives from a boy under two years old who had a stem cell transplant for acute myeloid leukemia, so the T cells may come from the graft donor. The CDR3 region is CASSLEFAGGEQYF. In DNA form, the CDR3 reads TGTGCCAGCAGCTTAGAATTTGCGGGTGGTGAGCAGTACTTC.